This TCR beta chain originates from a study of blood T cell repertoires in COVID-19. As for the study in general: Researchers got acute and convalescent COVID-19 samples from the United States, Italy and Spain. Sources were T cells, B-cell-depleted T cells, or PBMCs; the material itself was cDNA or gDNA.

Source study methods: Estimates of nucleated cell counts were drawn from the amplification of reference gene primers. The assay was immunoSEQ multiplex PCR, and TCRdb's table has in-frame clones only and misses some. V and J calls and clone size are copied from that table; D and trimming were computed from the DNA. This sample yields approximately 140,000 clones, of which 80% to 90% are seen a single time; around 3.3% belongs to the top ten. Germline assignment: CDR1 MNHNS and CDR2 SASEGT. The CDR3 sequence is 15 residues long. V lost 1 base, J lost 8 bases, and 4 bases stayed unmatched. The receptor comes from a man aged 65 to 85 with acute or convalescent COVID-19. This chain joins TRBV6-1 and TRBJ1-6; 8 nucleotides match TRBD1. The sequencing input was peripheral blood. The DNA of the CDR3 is TGTGCCAGCAGTGAAGTAGCAGGGGGCTATTCACCCCTCCACTTT. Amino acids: CASSEVAGGYSPLHF.